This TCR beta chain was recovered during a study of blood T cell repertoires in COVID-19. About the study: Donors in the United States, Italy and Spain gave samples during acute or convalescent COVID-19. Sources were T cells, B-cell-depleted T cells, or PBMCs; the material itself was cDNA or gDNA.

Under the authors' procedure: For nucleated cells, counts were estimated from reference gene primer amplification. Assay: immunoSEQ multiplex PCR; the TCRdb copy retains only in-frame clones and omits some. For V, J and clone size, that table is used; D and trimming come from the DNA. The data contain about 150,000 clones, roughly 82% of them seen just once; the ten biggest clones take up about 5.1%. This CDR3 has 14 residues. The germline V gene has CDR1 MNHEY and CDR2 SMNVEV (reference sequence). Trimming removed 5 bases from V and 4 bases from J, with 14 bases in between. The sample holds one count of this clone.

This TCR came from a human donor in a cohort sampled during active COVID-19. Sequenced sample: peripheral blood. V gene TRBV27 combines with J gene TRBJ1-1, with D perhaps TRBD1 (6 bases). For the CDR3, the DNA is TGTGCCAGCAGTCCCCGACAGGTCGCCACTGAAGCTTTCTTT. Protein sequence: CASSPRQVATEAFF.